This TCR beta chain was found in a study of regulatory T cells in long-lasting Graves disease. Time point given: newly diagnosed GD, antithyroid drugs for less than 3 months. There was RNA extracted from PBMCs, and the TCR library was made from it. This clonotype was recorded at least ten times. In building TCR beta libraries, iRepertoire HTBI primers were used together with Arm-PCR of CDR3 regions. Each CDR3 protein is one row after TCRdb ran MiXCR on the multiplex PCR reads. The sample has about 220,000 distinct CDR3 sequences; roughly 20% are singletons. Trimming shortened V by 2 bases and J by 8 bases, and 19 bases separated the two germline ends. Germline V gene lookup returns CDR1 GTSNPN and CDR2 SVGIG (reference sequence). The CDR3 has 15 amino acids. The sample also formed part of further work on T cells in Graves' hyperthyroidism and ophthalmopathy. That investigation notes: Primed by the HTBI set, a first-round RT-PCR was run on the TCR CDR3. Blood also held most thyroid clonotypes expanded beyond 0.001.

This sequence joins TRBV30 and TRBJ2-4, with D tentatively TRBD1 (7 bases). This TCR was recovered from a woman in her twenties or thirties with Graves disease. Sequenced here: peripheral blood mononuclear cells (PBMCs), sampled at new diagnosis, from a patient treated with antithyroid drugs. CDR3 nucleotides: TGTGCCTGGAGTAGGGGGGACAGCATAAGGGACATTCAGTACTTC. Translated: CAWSRGDSIRDIQYF.